These 16 T cell receptor beta chains were all obtained from the same sample, sequenced in a study of T-cell reconstitution after alpha-beta-depleted transplantation in children. Preparation of the TCRbeta library involved a method that used unique molecular identifiers. TCRdb called the PCR reads again in MiXCR, with one record for every CDR3 protein. The profile shows approximately 400,000 distinct CDR3 sequences, roughly 10% of them singletons. The sample consisted of PBMCs from the stem cell graft donor, taken from the stem cell graft. The receptor source for this set is a human donor who donated a stem cell graft to a child with acute myeloid leukemia.

The chain is built from TRBV3-1 and TRBJ2-7; D is unresolved. V was cut by 10 bases and J by 1 base, with 17 bases left in between. Germline CDR1 reads LGHDT; CDR2 reads YNNKEL (reference sequence). The CDR3 contains 14 residues. CDR3 nucleotides: TGTGCCACCTCCACGACCGGACGATCCTACGAGCAGTACTTC. Translation gives CATSTTGRSYEQYF.

The chain links TRBV11-1 to TRBJ1-1; tentatively, D is TRBD1 (5 bases). Germline loops: CDR1 SGHAT, CDR2 FQDESV (reference sequence). V dropped 2 bases and J dropped 5 bases, with 18 bases sitting between them. This CDR3 has 16 residues. The CDR3 nucleotides read TGTGCCAGCAGCTTACCTTCCTGGCAGGGCAGGACTGAAGCTTTCTTT. This sequence encodes CASSLPSWQGRTEAFF.

The chain links TRBV5-1 to TRBJ2-1, with 9 bases fitting TRBD1. The CDR3 loop spans 16 amino acids. The V and J ends lost 7 bases and 2 bases, in that order; junction bases with no gene match: 10. Germline V gene data show CDR1 as SGHRS and CDR2 as YFSETQ. This CDR3 is CASSRGTGTTYNEQFF. CDR3 nucleotides: TGCGCCAGCTCTCGAGGGACAGGGACTACCTACAATGAGCAGTTCTTC.

This clonotype was observed a few times. This rearrangement joins TRBV2 to TRBJ2-4; D is possibly TRBD1 or TRBD2 (5 bases each). The CDR3 totals 13 residues. Looked up from germline, CDR1 is SNHLY and CDR2 is FYNNEI. Trimming shortened V by 6 bases and J by 9 bases, and 15 bases separated the two germline ends. CDR3 sequence: CASRMTEGSIQYF. CDR3 nucleotides: TGTGCCAGCAGAATGACAGAGGGTAGCATTCAGTACTTC.

As to this clonotype: Sequence at one end of the junction differs from germline and may be a read error. The chain has TRBV6-5 and TRBJ2-1; D is undetermined. Germline assignment: CDR1 MNHEY and CDR2 SVGAGI. This CDR3 comprises 14 residues. The CDR3 here is CASSLVLSHNEQFF. The DNA of the CDR3 is TGTGCCAGCAGTCTTGTCCTCTCCCACAATGAGCAGTTCTTC.

J is TRBJ1-3 and V is TRBV5-1; TRBD1 agrees at 7 bases. Germline V gene lookup returns CDR1 SGHRS and CDR2 YFSETQ. With 0 bases clipped from V and 1 base from J, the junction kept 4 bases outside the gene matches. CDR3 length: 16 residues. Written as DNA, the CDR3 is TGCGCCAGCAGCTTGGGTGGACAGGCATCTGGAAACACCATATATTTT. It translates to CASSLGGQASGNTIYF.

The chain is built from TRBV18 and TRBJ2-3, with D possibly being TRBD1 or TRBD2 (6 bases each). V lost 2 bases and J 2 bases, leaving 17 bases between the germline ends. Germline V gene lookup returns CDR1 KGHSH and CDR2 LQKENI. The CDR3 covers 17 residues. DNA for the CDR3: TGTGCCAGCTCACCAAGGGGGGACCGACAGTCCACAGATACGCAGTATTTT. Encoded protein: CASSPRGDRQSTDTQYF.

This clonotype was detected a few times. The chain joins TRBV12-3 or TRBV12-4 to TRBJ1-2; D call uncertain. With 3 bases removed from V and 2 bases from J, the gap between germline ends came to 7 bases. The CDR3 consists of 13 residues. CDR3 amino acids: CASSFGENYGYTF. The DNA for the CDR3 is TGTGCCAGCAGTTTTGGGGAAAACTATGGCTACACCTTC.

The chain has TRBV5-1 and TRBJ2-2; D gene unclear. The germline V gene encodes CDR1 SGHRS and CDR2 YFSETQ. V lost 2 bases, J lost 0 bases, and 8 bases lay in between. The CDR3 length is 15 residues. The CDR3 loop reads CASSLQDPNTGELFF. CDR3 coding DNA: TGCGCCAGCAGCTTACAAGATCCGAACACCGGGGAGCTGTTTTTT.

This clonotype was seen more than once but under ten times. The chain links TRBV21-1 to TRBJ1-2; the D call in the table, TRBD1, was not verified against the DNA. TRBV21-1 is recorded as a pseudogene. This CDR3 has 16 amino acids. Written as DNA, the CDR3 is TGTGCGAAGGCCGTCGGGGGCTCCCATCCCAACTATGGCTACACCTTC. The encoded protein is CAKAVGGSHPNYGYTF.

The table lists this clonotype with many counts. This rearrangement joins TRBV7-9 to TRBJ1-5; 7 bases fit TRBD1. Per the germline V gene, CDR1 is SEHNR and CDR2 is FQNEAQ (reference sequence). The junction had 2 bases not matched to a gene; V was cut back by 1 base and J by 5 bases. The CDR3 is made up of 14 amino acids. The CDR3 nucleotides are TGTGCCAGCAGCTTAGGGGACAGCTATCAGCCCCAGCATTTT. It translates to CASSLGDSYQPQHF.

The V and J genes are TRBV20-1 and TRBJ2-1, with D unclear. V was trimmed by 4 bases and J by 8 bases, leaving 12 bases between them. CDR1 is DFQATT, CDR2 SNEGSKA, per germline (reference sequence). This CDR3 comprises 12 residues. The CDR3, as DNA: TGCAGTGCTATAGGCCTTTCGGATGAGCAGTTCTTC. Amino acid sequence: CSAIGLSDEQFF.

This clonotype was counted between two and nine times. The rearrangement joins TRBV5-6 to TRBJ2-7, with 11 bases lining up with TRBD2. CDR1 SGHDT and CDR2 YYEEEE come from the germline V gene. The CDR3 contains 17 residues. V lost 0 bases and J lost 3; bases outside the gene matches: 8. The DNA of the CDR3 is TGTGCCAGCAGCTTGGGACTAGCGGGGTCTGGGGGCTACGAGCAGTACGTC. Residues: CASSLGLAGSGGYEQYV.

This clonotype has a count of ten or more. DNA of the CDR3: TGTGCCAGCAGCCAAGGGGGTTTTGGGTCACCCCTCCACTTT. Protein: CASSQGGFGSPLHF. The gene calls are TRBV6-1 and TRBJ1-6; weak D call: TRBD1 (6 bases). Germline loops: CDR1 MNHNS, CDR2 SASEGT. The CDR3 spans 14 residues. V shed 6 bases and J shed 10 bases, with 16 bases lying between them.

A few counts support this clonotype. The rearrangement links TRBV29-1 to TRBJ2-5, with D perhaps matching TRBD2 (5 bases). Trimming removed 7 bases from V and 3 bases from J, with 12 bases in between. The germline CDR1 and CDR2 sequences are SQVTM and ANQGSEA. The CDR3 length is 12 residues. The CDR3 DNA sequence: TGCAGCGCAGCTCCGGGGAAAGAGACCCAGTACTTC. It specifies CSAAPGKETQYF.

The sample holds a few counts of this clonotype. This rearrangement joins TRBV13 to TRBJ2-2; unclear D gene. V lost 5 bases and J 4 bases, leaving 20 bases between the germline ends. The CDR3 has 17 amino acids. Per germline, CDR1 PRHDT and CDR2 FYEKMQ (reference sequence). The chain's CDR3 is CASSPTFTVTGTGELFF. As DNA, the CDR3 is TGTGCCAGCAGCCCTACCTTCACAGTAACGGGCACCGGGGAGCTGTTTTTT.